This TCR beta chain was identified during a study of control samples from healthy donors and cancer patients. The assay was immunoSEQ multiplex PCR, and TCRdb's table has in-frame clones only and misses some. The profile shows tens of thousands of clones, more than 80% of them singletons. V gave up 7 bases and J gave up 4 bases, with 14 bases separating them. This CDR3 is built from 13 residues. Per germline, CDR1 SGDLS and CDR2 YYNGEE. Sequenced material: PBMCs. The origin of this receptor is a man aged 30 to 45 with colorectal cancer. This sequence joins TRBV9 and TRBJ1-2, with D uncertain. CDR3 nucleotide sequence: TGTGCCAGCGAGGGCAGCCGAACCTATGGCTACACCTTC. It encodes CASEGSRTYGYTF.